The 15 T cell receptor beta chains below all came from one sample that was sequenced in a study of blood T cells in healthy people across ages. A sample-barcoded 5' primer and a J-beta primer mix were used in a second PCR of about 6 to 11 cycles. Each CDR3 protein is one row after TCRdb ran MiXCR on the 5' RACE reads. The sample shows roughly 2 million distinct CDR3 sequences, approximately 50% of them seen only once. The sequencing sample was made of blood. All receptors come from a middle-aged woman in good health.

This clonotype has more than one count but fewer than ten. The chain combines TRBV12-3 or TRBV12-4 with TRBJ2-5, with 8 bases matching TRBD1. J gave up 7 bases and V 0 bases, and 19 bases lay outside the gene matches. CDR3 length equals 19 residues. The CDR3 protein is CASSLARLPDRANVGTQYF. The CDR3 region has the DNA TGTGCCAGCAGTTTAGCCCGACTACCGGACAGGGCGAATGTTGGGACCCAGTACTTC.

This clonotype has a handful of counts. The genes are TRBV20-1 and TRBJ1-4, with D possibly being TRBD1 (5 bases). The CDR3 length is 15 residues. The V end was cut by 0 bases, the J end by 5 bases, with 13 bases between. The germline CDR1 and CDR2 sequences are DFQATT and SNEGSKA (reference sequence). The CDR3: CSARDSRAPNEKLFF. The DNA for the CDR3 is TGCAGTGCTAGAGATTCCAGGGCCCCCAATGAAAAACTGTTTTTT.

This clonotype has more than one count but fewer than ten. The chain uses TRBV29-1 and TRBJ1-2; D gene ambiguous. The germline V and J ends were trimmed by 2 bases and 4 bases, with 11 bases remaining between them. Germline values: CDR1 SQVTM, CDR2 ANQGSEA. CDR3 length equals 13 residues. CDR3 region: CSVEPRVGYGYTF. CDR3 DNA: TGCAGCGTTGAACCCCGGGTTGGCTATGGCTACACCTTC.

The genes are TRBV6-5 and TRBJ2-1; 9 bases align to TRBD2. V dropped 2 bases and J dropped 7; count of bases not matched to a gene: 15. Germline assignment: CDR1 MNHEY and CDR2 SVGAGI. The CDR3 loop spans 18 amino acids. The CDR3 is CASSYGPSGDKRRNEQFF. CDR3 DNA: TGTGCCAGCAGTTACGGCCCTAGCGGGGATAAGCGGCGGAATGAGCAGTTCTTC.

About this clonotype itself: A single base separates this from a much larger clone, so it may be a read error. The V gene is TRBV20-1, the J gene TRBJ1-2; unclear D gene. This CDR3 comprises 14 residues. V lost 0 bases and J lost 3, with 11 bases in between. Germline V gene data show CDR1 as DFQATT and CDR2 as SNEGSKA (reference sequence). The CDR3 bases are TGCAGTGCTAGAGATCTCAGGTTTGACTATGGCTACACCTTC. This encodes CSARDLRFDYGYTF.

The chain has TRBV6-2 or TRBV6-3 and TRBJ2-7; tentative D call: TRBD2 (6 bases). Germline V gene sequence: CDR1 MNHEY, CDR2 SVGEGT. Trimming removed 5 bases from V and 5 bases from J, with 19 bases in between. The CDR3 length is 15 residues. CDR3 nucleotide sequence: TGTGCCAGCAGTATCACGCGGGGCGGGGTAAACGAGCAGTACTTC. This gives the protein CASSITRGGVNEQYF.

The genes are TRBV20-1 and TRBJ2-1; the D is unclear. Germline values: CDR1 DFQATT, CDR2 SNEGSKA (reference sequence). Between the trimmed V and J ends, which lost 3 bases and 6 bases, there was a span of 12 bases. The CDR3 consists of 13 residues. The CDR3 DNA is TGCAGTGCTAGTTCTCCAGGAGTCAATGAGCAGTTCTTC. Translated, it gives CSASSPGVNEQFF.

Only a few counts were recorded for this clonotype. The chain couples TRBV7-2 to TRBJ1-1, with 8 bases matching TRBD1. The germline V gene has CDR1 SGHTA and CDR2 FQGNSA. This CDR3 has 15 residues. V dropped 6 bases and J dropped 7; count of bases not matched to a gene: 13. The CDR3 nucleotides read TGTGCCAGCAGACGGACAGGGACCGCGGACCGTGAAGCTTTCTTT. Amino acids: CASRRTGTADREAFF.

This clonotype has just one count. The CDR3 is CASSYSPGQYGYTF. The CDR3, as DNA: TGTGCCAGCAGTTACTCGCCAGGGCAATATGGCTACACCTTC. The V gene is TRBV6-2 or TRBV6-3, the J gene TRBJ1-2, with D possibly TRBD1 on 5 matching bases. Germline CDR1 is MNHEY and CDR2 is SVGEGT. The CDR3 runs 14 residues. V lost 0 bases and J 5 bases, leaving 10 bases between the germline ends.

The V and J genes are TRBV6-5 and TRBJ1-2; no firm D call. Germline values: CDR1 MNHEY, CDR2 SVGAGI. Trimming shortened V by 2 bases and J by 0 bases, and 13 bases separated the two germline ends. The CDR3 contains 16 residues. The CDR3 coding sequence is TGTGCCAGCAGTTACCGGATCGGCACGACTAACTATGGCTACACCTTC. Translation: CASSYRIGTTNYGYTF.

The rearrangement uses TRBV6-5 and TRBJ1-6; possible D gene TRBD1, 6 bases. Germline CDR1 reads MNHEY; CDR2 reads SVGAGI. This CDR3 contains 16 residues. V lost 2 bases to trimming and J lost 6 bases, with 14 bases between them. The DNA of the CDR3 is TGTGCCAGCAGTTACGGTCAGGGGTCTGGTAATTCACCCCTCCACTTT. It yields the protein CASSYGQGSGNSPLHF.

This clonotype was observed a few times. The V and J genes are TRBV29-1 and TRBJ1-2; TRBD1 is a possible D gene (6 bases). Trimming left V 0 bases short and J 4 bases short, with 15 bases between. The CDR3 has 15 amino acids. From germline, CDR1 is SQVTM and CDR2 ANQGSEA. This CDR3 reads CSVEEFQGRFYGYTF. The CDR3 DNA reads TGCAGCGTTGAAGAGTTTCAGGGGAGATTCTATGGCTACACCTTC.

This sequence joins TRBV29-1 and TRBJ1-2, with D possibly being TRBD1 (5 bases). CDR1 and CDR2 (germline): SQVTM, ANQGSEA. The CDR3 totals 12 residues. Trimming took 7 bases from V and 3 from J, leaving 12 bases between them. CDR3 sequence (DNA): TGCAGCGCCCTCCGGGGGGACTATGGCTACACCTTC. Translated, it gives CSALRGDYGYTF.

This sequence joins TRBV29-1 and TRBJ1-2, with TRBD1 as a possible D gene (5 bases). CDR1 and CDR2 from the germline V gene are SQVTM and ANQGSEA. Trimming pared 0 bases from V and 10 bases from J, leaving 15 bases between. The CDR3 consists of 13 residues. The CDR3 nucleotides read TGCAGCGTTGAAGATAGGTCCCCGGGGGTCTACACCTTC. It yields the protein CSVEDRSPGVYTF.

The chain combines TRBV12-3 or TRBV12-4 with TRBJ2-3; possible D gene TRBD1, 6 bases. This CDR3 is built from 11 residues. V lost 4 bases to trimming and J lost 11 bases, with 10 bases between them. The CDR3 nucleotides read TGTGCCAGCAGTTCCGGACAGATGCAGTATTTT. Translation: CASSSGQMQYF.